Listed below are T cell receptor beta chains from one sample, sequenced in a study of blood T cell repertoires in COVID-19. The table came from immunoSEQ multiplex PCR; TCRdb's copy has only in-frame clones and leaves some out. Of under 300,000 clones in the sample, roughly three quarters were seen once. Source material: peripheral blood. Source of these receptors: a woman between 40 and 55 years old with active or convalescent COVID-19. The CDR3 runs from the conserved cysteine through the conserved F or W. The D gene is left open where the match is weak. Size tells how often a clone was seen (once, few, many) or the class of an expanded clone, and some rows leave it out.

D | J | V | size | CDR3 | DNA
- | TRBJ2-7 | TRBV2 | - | CASSEAREQYF | TGTGCCAGCAGTGAAGCCAGAGAGCAGTACTTC
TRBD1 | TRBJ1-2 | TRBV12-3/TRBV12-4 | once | CASSFGTGRGYTF | TGTGCCAGCAGTTTTGGGACAGGGCGCGGCTACACCTTC
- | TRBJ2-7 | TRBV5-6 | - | CASSLYSREQYF | TGTGCCAGCAGCTTGTATAGTCGCGAGCAGTACTTC
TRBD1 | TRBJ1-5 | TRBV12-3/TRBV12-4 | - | CASSVDRAQPQHF | TGTGCCAGCAGTGTGGACAGGGCGCAGCCCCAGCATTTT
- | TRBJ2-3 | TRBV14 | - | CASSPQSDTQYF | TGTGCCAGCAGCCCCCAGTCAGATACGCAGTATTTT
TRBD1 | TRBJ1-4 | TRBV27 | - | CASSLWGQGAMDEKLFF | TGTGCCAGCAGTTTATGGGGACAGGGGGCAATGGATGAAAAACTGTTTTTT
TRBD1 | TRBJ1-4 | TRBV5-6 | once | CASSSNTGGRVEKLFF | TGTGCCAGCAGCTCGAACACAGGGGGAAGGGTTGAAAAACTGTTTTTT
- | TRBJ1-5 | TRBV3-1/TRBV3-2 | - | CASSRQPGGNQPQHF | TGTGCCAGCAGCCGGCAACCGGGGGGCAATCAGCCCCAGCATTTT
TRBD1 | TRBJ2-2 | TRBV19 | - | CASRWTGGAAGELFF | TGTGCCAGTAGGTGGACAGGGGGCGCGGCCGGGGAGCTGTTTTTT
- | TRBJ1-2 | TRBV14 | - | CASRSAGESGYTF | TGTGCCAGCAGATCGGCAGGGGAAAGTGGCTACACCTTC
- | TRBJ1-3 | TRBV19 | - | CASSIAGGNTIYF | TGTGCCAGTAGTATAGCCGGTGGAAACACCATATATTTT
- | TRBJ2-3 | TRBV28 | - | CASSLFFRASSTDTQYF | TGTGCCAGCAGTTTATTCTTTCGGGCTAGCAGCACAGATACGCAGTATTTT
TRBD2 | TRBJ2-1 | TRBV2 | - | CASRQAGAHYNEQFF | TGTGCCAGCAGGCAAGCGGGGGCCCACTACAATGAGCAGTTCTTC
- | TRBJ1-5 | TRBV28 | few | CASSFLRASNQPQHF | TGTGCCAGCAGTTTTCTCCGCGCAAGCAATCAGCCCCAGCATTTT
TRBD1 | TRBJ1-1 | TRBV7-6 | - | CASSKTGMNTEAFF | TGTGCCAGCAGCAAGACAGGGATGAACACTGAAGCTTTCTTT
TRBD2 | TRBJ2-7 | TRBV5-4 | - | CASSPGVAGAYEQYF | TGTGCCAGCAGCCCGGGGGTAGCGGGGGCCTACGAGCAGTACTTC
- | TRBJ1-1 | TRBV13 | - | CASSRRGGARGTEAFF | TGTGCCAGCAGCCGCCGTGGGGGCGCGAGGGGTACTGAAGCTTTCTTT
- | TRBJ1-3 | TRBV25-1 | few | CASSVTGSGNTIYF | TGTGCCAGCAGTGTTACAGGGTCTGGAAACACCATATATTTT